One and the same sample provided the 24 T cell receptor beta chains below, sequenced in a study of blood T cell repertoires in COVID-19. Assay: immunoSEQ multiplex PCR; the TCRdb copy retains only in-frame clones and omits some. The data show nearly 90,000 clones, with around 88% seen just once and 0.47% held by the top ten. The sample comprised peripheral blood. Source of these receptors: a man aged 55 to 69 with acute or convalescent COVID-19.

The J gene is TRBJ2-7, the V gene TRBV2; a possible D gene is TRBD2 (5 bases). The CDR3 is 14 amino acids. V lost 4 bases and J lost 0, with 10 bases in between. Germline V gene data show CDR1 as SNHLY and CDR2 as FYNNEI. The CDR3 is CASSGTVVSYEQYF. CDR3 nucleotide sequence: TGTGCCAGCAGTGGGACTGTCGTCTCCTACGAGCAGTACTTC.

This clone appeared a few times. The V gene is TRBV6-5, the J gene TRBJ2-1, with 12 bases matching TRBD2. CDR3 length: 15 amino acids. V trimming: 6 bases; J trimming: 3 bases; junction bases outside the gene matches: 3. Germline values: CDR1 MNHEY, CDR2 SVGAGI. The CDR3 coding sequence is TGTGCCAGCAGCCTAGCGGGAGGGGGCTACAATGAGCAGTTCTTC. Translating it yields CASSLAGGGYNEQFF.

This chain links TRBV10-2 with TRBJ2-7, with 11 bases that match TRBD2. V lost 10 bases to trimming and J lost 0 bases; unmatched junction nucleotides: 5. The CDR3 contains 14 residues. Germline values: CDR1 WSHSY, CDR2 SAAADI. CDR3 nucleotide sequence: TGCGCCACCTCGGGACTAGCGGCCTCCTACGAGCAGTACTTC. Translation gives CATSGLAASYEQYF.

On this clone itself: The sample carries other DNA sequences with the same CDR3. J is TRBJ1-5 and V is TRBV5-1; TRBD1 matches 7 bases. Per germline, CDR1 SGHRS and CDR2 YFSETQ. With V trimmed by 0 bases and J by 1 base, 1 base remained unmatched. There are 15 residues in the CDR3. CDR3 protein: CASSLGGQSNQPQHF. CDR3 DNA: TGCGCCAGCAGCTTGGGGGGACAGAGCAATCAGCCCCAGCATTTT.

This clone was found a few times. The CDR3 sequence is CASSLSQGSGYTF. DNA of the CDR3: TGTGCCAGCAGCTTGTCGCAGGGAAGCGGCTACACCTTC. The chain is built from TRBV5-6 and TRBJ1-2; tentatively, D is TRBD1 (5 bases). Trimming took off 1 base at V and 8 bases at J, with 12 bases between the two ends. This CDR3 has 13 residues. The germline CDR1 and CDR2 sequences are SGHDT and YYEEEE.

The chain is built from TRBV24-1 and TRBJ2-3, with 12 nucleotides matching TRBD2. CDR1 and CDR2 (germline): KGHDR, SFDVKD. Trimming removed 5 bases from V and 5 bases from J; junction bases left unmatched: 4. The CDR3 consists of 15 residues. The CDR3 sequence is CATSGLAGEIDTQYF. CDR3 nucleotides: TGTGCCACCAGTGGACTAGCGGGAGAAATAGATACGCAGTATTTT.

The chain uses TRBV12-3 or TRBV12-4 and TRBJ2-1; 8 nucleotides match TRBD1. The CDR3 spans 13 residues. V trimming: 10 bases; J trimming: 5 bases; junction bases outside the gene matches: 7. CDR3 sequence (DNA): TGTGCCACCTCTTGGGGACAGGACAATGAGCAGTTCTTC. The encoded protein is CATSWGQDNEQFF.

This clone was seen only a few times. This chain connects TRBV2 to TRBJ2-1; 12 bases are a match to TRBD2. V gave up 7 bases and J gave up 6 bases; unmatched junction bases: 4. The CDR3 has 14 amino acids. CDR1 and CDR2 from the germline V gene are SNHLY and FYNNEI. CDR3 DNA sequence: TGTGCCAGCAACCGACTAGCGGGGGCCAATGAGCAGTTCTTC. It specifies CASNRLAGANEQFF.

V gene TRBV10-1 combines with J gene TRBJ2-7; 10 positions agree with TRBD2. CDR1 WNHNN and CDR2 SYGVQD come from the germline V gene (reference sequence). The CDR3 contains 14 residues. J lost 6 bases, V lost 2 bases, and 4 bases had no gene match. CDR3 nucleotides: TGCGCCAGCAGTGAGATGGTAGCGGGAGGCGAGCAGTACTTC. This sequence encodes CASSEMVAGGEQYF.

CDR3 in amino acids: CASSTIYSGGDNEQFF. Written as DNA, the CDR3 is TGTGCCAGTAGTACCATATATAGCGGGGGGGACAATGAGCAGTTCTTC. The V and J genes are TRBV19 and TRBJ2-1; 11 bases are a match to TRBD2. J was trimmed by 5 bases and V by 4 bases; bases with no gene match: 7. From germline, CDR1 is LNHDA and CDR2 SQIVND (reference sequence). The CDR3 covers 16 residues.

This rearrangement joins TRBV24-1 to TRBJ1-2; TRBD1 is a possible D gene (6 bases). CDR3 length: 15 residues. Germline CDR1 KGHDR, CDR2 SFDVKD. V lost 3 bases and J 2 bases, leaving 12 bases between the germline ends. In DNA, the CDR3 is TGTGCCACCAGTGATGGACAGATGCAGAACTATGGCTACACCTTC. It specifies CATSDGQMQNYGYTF.

The genes are TRBV7-6 and TRBJ1-2; 11 bases are shared with TRBD1. V lost 0 bases and J lost 8; bases outside the gene matches: 2. The germline V gene has CDR1 SGHVS and CDR2 FNYEAQ. The CDR3 is made up of 14 amino acids. The CDR3: CASSLADRGRGYTF. The CDR3 DNA reads TGTGCCAGCAGCTTAGCGGACAGGGGGCGAGGCTACACCTTC. The full variable domain, in which reference TRBV7-6 and TRBJ1-2 provide the parts outside the CDR3, is GAGVSQSPRYKVTKRGQDVALRCDPISGHVSLYWYRQALGQGPEFLTYFNYEAQQDKSGLPNDRFSAERPEGSISTLTIQRTEQRDSAMYRCASSLADRGRGYTFGSGTRLTVV.

The V gene is TRBV25-1, the J gene TRBJ2-3, with TRBD2 matching 9 bases. The germline gives CDR1 MGHDK, CDR2 SYGVNS. There are 15 residues in the CDR3. The J segment lost 2 bases and the V segment lost 10 bases, leaving 10 bases of the junction unmatched. As DNA, the CDR3 is TGTGCCACGTCTGGGCCTAGCGGGGACACAGATACGCAGTATTTT. Amino acid sequence: CATSGPSGDTDTQYF. The full variable domain, in which reference TRBV25-1 and TRBJ2-3 provide the parts outside the CDR3, is EADIYQTPRYLVIGTGKKITLECSQTMGHDKMYWYQQDPGMELHLIHYSYGVNSTEKGDLSSESTVSRIRTEHFPLTLESARPSHTSQYLCATSGPSGDTDTQYFGPGTRLTVL.

CDR3 bases: TGCGCCAGCAGCTTGGATGTCAACCCCGGTTCACCCCTCCACTTT. Protein product: CASSLDVNPGSPLHF. The rearrangement uses TRBV5-1 and TRBJ1-6; D remains unclear. CDR3 length equals 15 residues. With 0 bases removed from V and 9 bases from J, the gap between germline ends came to 13 bases. CDR1 is SGHRS, CDR2 YFSETQ, per germline. The full variable domain, in which reference TRBV5-1 and TRBJ1-6 provide the parts outside the CDR3, is KAGVTQTPRYLIKTRGQQVTLSCSPISGHRSVSWYQQTPGQGLQFLFEYFSETQRNKGNFPGRFSGRQFSNSRSEMNVSTLELGDSALYLCASSLDVNPGSPLHFGNGTRLTVT.

This chain joins TRBV5-6 and TRBJ2-7, with 9 nucleotides matching TRBD1. The CDR3 sequence is 17 residues long. CDR1 and CDR2 (germline): SGHDT, YYEEEE. V was pared by 2 bases and J by 0 bases, with 9 bases of the junction left unmatched. CDR3 DNA sequence: TGTGCCAGCAGCTTATGGGGACAGGGATTATTCTCCTACGAGCAGTACTTC. Amino acids: CASSLWGQGLFSYEQYF.

This sequence joins TRBV6-5 and TRBJ1-6; 7 bases line up with TRBD1. CDR1 and CDR2 (germline): MNHEY, SVGAGI. The CDR3 has 14 amino acids. V lost 6 bases and J lost 9; bases outside the gene matches: 8. The DNA of the CDR3 is TGTGCCAGCAGCAGTACAGGGGACTCTTCACCCCTCCACTTT. Translating gives CASSSTGDSSPLHF.

J is TRBJ2-1 and V is TRBV11-3, with 8 bases matching TRBD2. Germline CDR1 SGHNT, CDR2 YENEEA. The CDR3 length is 14 residues. The junction had 7 bases not matched to a gene; V was cut back by 4 bases and J by 8 bases. The CDR3 protein is CASSSSGSLYEQFF. The DNA for the CDR3 is TGTGCCAGCAGCTCCAGCGGGAGTCTCTATGAGCAGTTCTTC.

The chain is built from TRBV5-1 and TRBJ1-2; TRBD1 agrees at 10 bases. Germline V lookup: CDR1 SGHRS, CDR2 YFSETQ. J was trimmed by 6 bases and V by 4 bases; bases with no gene match: 9. The CDR3 has 15 amino acids. The CDR3 sequence: CASSPDGTGADGYTF. The CDR3 DNA reads as TGCGCCAGCAGCCCGGATGGGACAGGGGCCGATGGCTACACCTTC.

The chain joins TRBV7-9 to TRBJ2-2; perhaps TRBD1 as D (6 bases). CDR1 and CDR2 (germline): SEHNR, FQNEAQ (reference sequence). Trimming removed 3 bases from V and 4 bases from J, with 18 bases in between. The CDR3 runs to 17 residues. For the CDR3, the DNA is TGTGCCAGCAGCTTGGGGAGAACAGGGATCCTCACCGGGGAGCTGTTTTTT. It translates to CASSLGRTGILTGELFF.

The gene calls are TRBV5-1 and TRBJ1-4, with D possibly being TRBD1 (5 bases). Trimming took off 0 bases at V and 1 base at J, with 10 bases between the two ends. CDR1 and CDR2 from the germline V gene are SGHRS and YFSETQ. This CDR3 is 16 amino acids long. DNA of the CDR3: TGCGCCAGCAGCTTGGATACAGGCCTAACTAATGAAAAACTGTTTTTT. Translating gives CASSLDTGLTNEKLFF.

The chain links TRBV9 to TRBJ1-3, with D possibly being TRBD1 (6 bases). Between the trimmed V and J ends, which lost 2 bases and 0 bases, there was a span of 12 bases. The CDR3 is 16 residues long. CDR1 is SGDLS, CDR2 YYNGEE, per germline. The CDR3 here is CASSVGQSYSGNTIYF. Written as DNA, the CDR3 is TGTGCCAGCAGCGTCGGACAGTCCTACTCTGGAAACACCATATATTTT.

The J gene is TRBJ1-5, the V gene TRBV28, with D possibly matching TRBD1 (5 bases). The length of the CDR3 is 14 residues. V lost 5 bases, J lost 3 bases, and 11 bases lay in between. Germline V CDR1 and CDR2: MDHEN, SYDVKM. CDR3 sequence: CASSGDSNNQPQHF. Written as DNA, the CDR3 is TGTGCCAGCAGTGGTGACAGTAACAATCAGCCCCAGCATTTT.

The chain uses TRBV5-1 and TRBJ1-2; D possibly corresponds to TRBD1 (6 bases). Germline V gene lookup returns CDR1 SGHRS and CDR2 YFSETQ. This CDR3 comprises 16 residues. The V and J ends lost 4 bases and 0 bases respectively, with 16 bases between them. The CDR3 sequence: CASSPRTDRANYGYTF. The CDR3 nucleotides are TGCGCCAGCAGCCCCCGGACAGACCGAGCTAACTATGGCTACACCTTC.

The J gene is TRBJ1-1, the V gene TRBV5-4; D gene ambiguous. The CDR3 sequence is 15 residues long. Germline CDR1 and CDR2: SGHNT and YYREEE (reference sequence). Trimming took 5 bases from V and 1 from J, leaving 15 bases between them. The CDR3 sequence: CASSPVEKANTEAFF. CDR3 nucleotides: TGTGCCAGCAGTCCGGTCGAAAAAGCGAACACTGAAGCTTTCTTT.